What follows describes a single TCR beta chain. CDR1 and CDR2 (germline): MNHEY, SMNVEV (reference sequence). The CDR3 sequence is 14 residues long. J was trimmed by 8 bases and V by 6 bases; bases with no gene match: 9. The sample belongs to a study of blood T cell repertoires in COVID-19. Libraries were prepared by immunoSEQ multiplex PCR; TCRdb keeps only in-frame clonotypes and omits some of them. The table lists 250,000 to 350,000 clones, around 87% of them singletons. This sequence originates from a woman in her twenties or thirties who had recovered from COVID-19. Specimen: PBMCs or T cells enriched from blood (not recorded which). The chain uses TRBV27 and TRBJ2-1; 8 nucleotides line up with TRBD2. The CDR3 bases are TGTGCCAGCAGGCCCACCGTAGCGGGGCATGAGCAGTTCTTC. This translates into CASRPTVAGHEQFF.